This T cell receptor beta chain appears in the sequencing data of a study of CD8 T cells in ankylosing spondylitis. The study, taken as a whole, reports: Seemingly characteristic of ankylosing spondylitis blood was a TCR beta motif consisting of fewer than 10 highly homologous variants. Clones tied to disease were said to be significantly enriched in matched ankylosing spondylitis synovial fluid.

This clonotype was counted many times. The target antigen is unknown. Researchers built TCR beta libraries using quantitative 5'-RACE with molecular barcodes. A single record per CDR3 protein comes from TCRdb applying MiXCR to the 5' RACE reads. The table lists roughly 300,000 distinct CDR3 sequences, roughly 8% of them singletons. This TCR came from a male donor with ankylosing spondylitis. Sequenced input: blood, either unsorted or a sorted T cell fraction (not recorded which).

As DNA, the CDR3 is TGTGCCAGCAGTTTAACTAGCGGGAGGGCAGATACGCAGTATTTT. It specifies CASSLTSGRADTQYF. The chain couples TRBV12-3 or TRBV12-4 to TRBJ2-3; 13 bases are a match to TRBD2. The CDR3 contains 15 residues. V was clipped by 2 bases and J by 4 bases; unmatched bases: 0.